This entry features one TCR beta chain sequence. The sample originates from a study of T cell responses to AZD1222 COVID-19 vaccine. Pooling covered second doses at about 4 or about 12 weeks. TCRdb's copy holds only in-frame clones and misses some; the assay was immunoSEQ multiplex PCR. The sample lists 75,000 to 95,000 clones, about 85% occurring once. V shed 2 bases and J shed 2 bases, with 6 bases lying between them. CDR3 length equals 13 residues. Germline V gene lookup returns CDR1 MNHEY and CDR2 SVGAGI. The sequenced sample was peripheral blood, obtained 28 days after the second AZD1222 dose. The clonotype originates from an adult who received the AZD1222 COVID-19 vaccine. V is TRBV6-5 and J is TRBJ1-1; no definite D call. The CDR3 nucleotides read TGTGCCAGCAGTTACAGGGTAAACACTGAAGCTTTCTTT. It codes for CASSYRVNTEAFF.